This T cell receptor (beta chain) was profiled in a study of blood T cell repertoires in COVID-19. Per the germline V gene, CDR1 is SGHRS and CDR2 is YFSETQ. CDR3 length: 15 amino acids. Trimming took 0 bases from V and 3 from J; bases not matched to a gene: 6. Sequencing used immunoSEQ multiplex PCR; TCRdb keeps in-frame clones, though not all of them. There are roughly 200,000 clones in the sample; roughly three quarters occur only once, and around 5.9% lies in the top ten. This chain links TRBV5-1 with TRBJ2-7; TRBD1 matches at 7 bases. Sequencing was carried out using peripheral blood. This TCR derives from a middle-aged woman with COVID-19, enrolled during active disease. CDR3 protein: CASSLGQGEYYEQYF. For the CDR3, the DNA is TGCGCCAGCAGCTTGGGGCAGGGGGAATACTACGAGCAGTACTTC. Variable domain in full (rest from reference TRBV5-1 and TRBJ2-7): KAGVTQTPRYLIKTRGQQVTLSCSPISGHRSVSWYQQTPGQGLQFLFEYFSETQRNKGNFPGRFSGRQFSNSRSEMNVSTLELGDSALYLCASSLGQGEYYEQYFGPGTRLTVT.